This TCR beta chain came from a study of T cells in Graves' hyperthyroidism and ophthalmopathy. In regard to this clonotype: Antigen specificity is unknown.

V was trimmed by 10 bases and J by 4 bases, leaving 13 bases between them. Germline V gene sequence: CDR1 SGHNT, CDR2 YENEEA. The CDR3 is 13 amino acids. Study-wide points: Blood held most thyroid clonotypes expanded above 0.001 frequency. Ophthalmopathy was predicted by the model a median of roughly 6.6 months ahead of onset.

RNA transcripts gave rise to amplified TCR beta CDR3 regions. An initial round of RT-PCR targeting the TCR CDR3 relied on the HTBI primer set. TCRdb reprocessed the multiplex PCR reads with MiXCR, giving one entry per CDR3 protein. The top ten hold about 9% of the sample, which has 750,000 to 950,000 distinct CDR3 sequences, around 39% seen once. The specimen sequenced was blood. The receptor comes from a young man with Graves' hyperthyroidism. The V and J genes are TRBV11-3 and TRBJ1-4; tentatively, D is TRBD1 (5 bases). The CDR3 bases are TGTGCCACCGGGGGGGAGATTAATGAAAAACTGTTTTTT. It is translated as CATGGEINEKLFF.